The TCR beta chain described here comes from a study of shared clonotypes between healthy human individuals. The input for sorted-subset replicate PCRs was approximately 200 ng DNA, tens of thousands of T cell genomes. Profiling relied on immunoSEQ multiplex PCR, and the TCRdb table lists in-frame clones only, not all of them. The sample shows under 2.5 million clones, just under 95% of them seen only once. This CDR3 region has 14 residues. Germline V gives CDR1 SQVTM, CDR2 ANQGSEA. J gave up 8 bases and V 7 bases, and 13 bases lay outside the gene matches. Broader study findings: The naive CD4 repertoires of several donors were compared, and roughly 5% of clonotypes were shared.

For this clone: What it binds is not known.

The J gene is TRBJ1-4, the V gene TRBV29-1; 7 bases match TRBD1. The sequenced sample consisted of naive CD4+ T cells from PBMCs. Subset meaning: CD45RA+ positively selected. The TCR sequence derives from a man aged 18 to 29 in good health. Some clones in this sample may be carry-over from other donors' samples. CDR3 nucleotides: TGCAGCGCTCGAAGACAGGGCGGGGTAGAAAAACTGTTTTTT. It specifies CSARRQGGVEKLFF.